Below, one T cell receptor beta chain is given with its context. These data come from a study of blood T cell repertoires in COVID-19. Across the study: Samples taken during acute and convalescent COVID-19 were collected in the United States, Italy and Spain. PBMCs, B-cell-depleted T cells, or T cells provided the cDNA or gDNA that made up the material.

The CDR3 loop spans 17 amino acids. V lost 3 bases and J lost 6, with 22 bases in between. Per the germline V gene, CDR1 is MDHEN and CDR2 is SYDVKM. Measured with immunoSEQ multiplex PCR; TCRdb has only the in-frame clones, and not every one. The table includes 150,000 to 200,000 clones, 80% to 90% detected once. This chain uses TRBV28 with TRBJ2-3; TRBD1 might be the D (6 bases). The source is a man aged 65-85 years with active or convalescent COVID-19. The sample was peripheral blood. The CDR3 nucleotides read TGTGCCAGCAGTTTTCCACTTTCAGGCGCTGACAGGGATACGCAGTATTTT. Translating it yields CASSFPLSGADRDTQYF.